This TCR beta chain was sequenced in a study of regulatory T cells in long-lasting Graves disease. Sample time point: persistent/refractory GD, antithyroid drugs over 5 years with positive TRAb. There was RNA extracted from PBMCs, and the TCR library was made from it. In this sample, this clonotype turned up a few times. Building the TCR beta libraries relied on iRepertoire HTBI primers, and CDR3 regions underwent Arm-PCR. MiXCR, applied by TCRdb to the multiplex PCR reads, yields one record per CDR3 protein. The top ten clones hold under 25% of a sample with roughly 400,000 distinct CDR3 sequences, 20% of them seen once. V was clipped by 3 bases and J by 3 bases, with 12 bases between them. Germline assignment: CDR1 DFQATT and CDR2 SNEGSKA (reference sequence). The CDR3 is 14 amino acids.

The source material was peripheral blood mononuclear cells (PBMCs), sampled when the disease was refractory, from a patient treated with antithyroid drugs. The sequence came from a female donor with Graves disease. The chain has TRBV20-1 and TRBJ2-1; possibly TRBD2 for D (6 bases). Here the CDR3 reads CSARPSDYYNEQFF. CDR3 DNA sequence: TGCAGTGCTAGGCCTAGCGACTACTACAATGAGCAGTTCTTC.